This TCR gamma chain comes out of a study of gamma delta lymphoproliferative disorders and STAT genes (dated by TCRdb to about 2018). Regarding the research as a whole: The LymphoTrack Dx TCRG Assay was used to build gamma-chain libraries from a minimum of 50 ng of genomic DNA. The study profiled TCR gamma and delta CDR3 repertoires by deep sequencing in Tgammadelta lymphoproliferative disease patients and healthy controls, within a larger immunophenotypic and STAT-mutation study. To confirm results, a couple of gamma-chain samples and every delta-chain sample were sequenced twice. Since no corresponding Invivoscribe delta assay was available, delta-chain libraries were prepared following the standard operating procedure of the EuroClonality-NGS working group. What the study reported, not specific to this receptor: Control T cells were likely spread across varied maturation stages, whereas leukemic cells were skewed toward terminal effectors, which potentially limits comparisons between patients and controls. In whole-repertoire clustering, patient gamma repertoires grouped separately from healthy controls, whereas delta repertoires showed no separation between groups. Nearly all major gamma and delta clonotypes of patients were found to be public, being shared with at least one healthy donor, and only a couple of gamma clonotypes were found to be private to disease. The authors pointed out that NGS specificity may be lower at low frequencies, so whether leukemic clones are public or private needs to be confirmed.

TCR sequencing was performed on genomic DNA from peripheral blood mononuclear cells isolated from patients and controls. The control group, matched to the patients for age and sex, consisted of 23 healthy adult blood donors (about 12 males and approximately eleven females) with a median age of 64 years. The junction shows trimming of 8 bases on V and 2 bases on J, and the gene matches do not reach 7 bases of it. The CDR3 covers 13 residues, taking in both the cysteine and the phenylalanine. Only the CDR3 part of the read is kept: 39 bases, read in frame from the first base. This clone registers as medium-sized (0.01 to 0.1%) within its sample. No cognate antigen has been identified for it. No base qualities exist here, and no much larger clone lies one base off it. Both library methods used multiplex PCR with primers targeting conserved V and J regions of the TCR genes. After purification and pooling, the amplicons were sequenced on an Illumina MiSeq platform. As for the authors' bioinformatics: V(D)J alignment, clonotype assembly and translation were performed with MiXCR, whereas functionality assessment and CDR3 repertoire analyses were performed with VDJtools. CDR3 was defined according to IMGT, and analyses were limited to productive sequences using functional genes, with ORF genes and pseudogenes excluded. Identical amino acid CDR3s of major clonotypes (frequency >=5%) were searched for across all patients and controls using a custom Python script. A one-sided non-parametric Wilcoxon test was used to compare clonotype frequencies between patients and controls. The public reads were reprocessed by TCRdb using CATT, and rows of matching DNA were later combined. The V and J calls were determined by TCRdb, not by the authors. For this sample there are about 4,000 gamma-chain clones; about 7% appear just once. The ten largest make up about a third of the sample.

Sequencing was done on a sample of blood. The V gene is TRGV10 and the J gene is TRGJ1 or TRGJ2. The J gene is absent in TCRdb and was assigned here via DNA matching to germline. TRGV10 is annotated as an ORF whose role is uncertain. The clonotype was recovered from a human donor in good health. The DNA sequence is given as TGTGCTGCGTGGGAGATGGATTATTATAAGAAACTCTTT. It translates to CAAWEMDYYKKLF.